This section outlines one T cell receptor beta chain sequence together with its context. Its antigen is still unknown. PCR amplification relied on 60 Vbeta primers (plus 13 Jbeta primers). The protocol was immunoSEQ multiplex PCR, while the TCRdb copy is restricted to in-frame clones and leaves out a portion. The sample consists of under 200,000 clones, around 79% of them appearing once. Trimming removed 0 bases from V and 5 bases from J; junction bases left unmatched: 5. Germline-derived CDR1 and CDR2 are MNHEY and SMNVEV (reference sequence). The CDR3 contains 16 residues. This sample is part of a study of cytomegalovirus exposure and HLA in healthy donors. Study-wide findings and caveats: In a later analysis, HLA-associated TCR beta chains were more clonally expanded than equally common others.

V is TRBV27 and J is TRBJ2-1, with 9 bases fitting TRBD2. The sequence derives from a female donor in good health and CMV-seronegative. The sample consisted of PBMCs. The DNA for the CDR3 is TGTGCCAGCAGTTTATCGAAGACTAGCGGCGACAATGAGCAGTTCTTC. Residues: CASSLSKTSGDNEQFF.